Below are 28 T cell receptor beta chains sequenced from a single sample in a study of control samples from healthy donors and cancer patients. The assay was immunoSEQ multiplex PCR, and TCRdb's table has in-frame clones only and misses some. The sample holds 61,000 or so clones, around 91% seen once. Specimen: PBMCs. These receptors all stem from a man aged 55 to 69 with colorectal cancer.

The CDR3 spells CASSVEGSEYQPQHF. Written as DNA, the CDR3 is TGTGCCAGCAGCGTAGAGGGGAGCGAGTATCAGCCCCAGCATTTT. The chain carries TRBV9 and TRBJ1-5, with D tentatively TRBD1 (5 bases). From germline, CDR1 is SGDLS and CDR2 YYNGEE. With 0 bases removed from V and 5 bases from J, the gap between germline ends came to 12 bases. This CDR3 is built from 15 residues. The variable domain in full, with the rest retrieved from reference TRBV9 and TRBJ1-5, is DSGVTQTPKHLITATGQRVTLRCSPRSGDLSVYWYQQSLDQGLQFLIQYYNGEERAKGNILERFSAQQFPDLHSELNLSSLELGDSALYFCASSVEGSEYQPQHFGDGTRLSIL.

The chain recombines TRBV5-4 with TRBJ1-4; the match to TRBD1 covers 8 bases. Looked up from germline, CDR1 is SGHNT and CDR2 is YYREEE (reference sequence). Trimming at V came to 5 bases and at J to 4 bases, leaving 1 base not matched to a gene. The CDR3 consists of 13 residues. The CDR3 bases are TGTGCCAGCAGGGGACAGGATAATGAAAAACTGTTTTTT. Its protein is CASRGQDNEKLFF.

The chain couples TRBV7-2 to TRBJ1-1, with 7 bases fitting TRBD1. CDR3 size: 15 residues. J gave up 4 bases and V 1 base, and 6 bases lay outside the gene matches. Germline CDR1 SGHTA, CDR2 FQGNSA. CDR3 in DNA: TGTGCCAGCAGCTTAGGGTTAGGGGGCTTCACTGAAGCTTTCTTT. Protein product: CASSLGLGGFTEAFF. The full variable domain, in which reference TRBV7-2 and TRBJ1-1 provide the parts outside the CDR3, is GAGVSQSPSNKVTEKGKDVELRCDPISGHTALYWYRQSLGQGLEFLIYFQGNSAPDKSGLPSDRFSAERTGGSVSTLTIQRTQQEDSAVYLCASSLGLGGFTEAFFGQGTRLTVV.

The chain employs TRBV5-1 and TRBJ2-5, with D hard to call. This CDR3 is 14 amino acids long. The ends were cut back, 0 bases at V and 2 bases at J, with 8 bases in the middle. Germline V CDR1 and CDR2: SGHRS, YFSETQ. CDR3: CASSLGVTQETQYF. The CDR3 DNA follows: TGCGCCAGCAGCTTGGGCGTCACACAAGAGACCCAGTACTTC.

This sequence joins TRBV6-2 or TRBV6-3 and TRBJ2-4; 8 bases agree with TRBD2. The CDR3 sequence is 18 residues long. Looked up from germline, CDR1 is MNHEY and CDR2 is SVGEGT. The junction had 12 bases not matched to a gene; V was cut back by 5 bases and J by 0 bases. The CDR3 nucleotides are TGTGCCAGCAGTCGCCCCGGACTAGCTGAAGTAGCCAAAAACATTCAGTACTTC. Amino acids: CASSRPGLAEVAKNIQYF.

This clone appeared a single time. The rearrangement joins TRBV5-1 to TRBJ1-2; 8 bases agree with TRBD1. With 3 bases clipped from V and 8 bases from J, the junction kept 6 bases outside the gene matches. CDR1 and CDR2 (germline): SGHRS, YFSETQ. The CDR3 length is 13 residues. For the CDR3, the DNA is TGCGCCAGCAGCTCCGGACAGGGACTAGGCTACACCTTC. It specifies CASSSGQGLGYTF. Full variable domain (missing parts from reference TRBV5-1 and TRBJ1-2): KAGVTQTPRYLIKTRGQQVTLSCSPISGHRSVSWYQQTPGQGLQFLFEYFSETQRNKGNFPGRFSGRQFSNSRSEMNVSTLELGDSALYLCASSSGQGLGYTFGSGTRLTVV.

The rearrangement joins TRBV5-1 to TRBJ1-1; 10 bases are shared with TRBD1. V shed 4 bases, J shed 4 bases, and the junction held 4 bases outside the gene matches. The CDR3 has 14 residues. The germline gives CDR1 SGHRS, CDR2 YFSETQ. In nucleotides, the CDR3 is TGCGCCAGCAGCCTGGGACAGGGGAGCACTGAAGCTTTCTTT. Translating gives CASSLGQGSTEAFF.

V gene TRBV9 combines with J gene TRBJ2-3; D not resolved. CDR3 length equals 14 residues. Germline V gives CDR1 SGDLS, CDR2 YYNGEE. Trimming stripped 1 base from V and 1 base from J, with 7 bases between. This chain's CDR3 is CASSVTRGTDTQYF. The CDR3 DNA reads TGTGCCAGCAGCGTAACCCGGGGCACAGATACGCAGTATTTT.

The CDR3 nucleotides are TGCGCCAGCAGCTTGGTTTCGGGCTACGAGCAGTACTTC. Protein product: CASSLVSGYEQYF. The gene calls are TRBV5-1 and TRBJ2-7; D remains ambiguous. The V end lost 0 bases, the J end lost 3 bases, and 7 bases lay between the germline ends. The CDR3 is 13 amino acids. Germline V gene data show CDR1 as SGHRS and CDR2 as YFSETQ.

This clone has only one observation. The J gene is TRBJ1-2, the V gene TRBV19, with D possibly matching TRBD1 (6 bases). Trimming removed 5 bases at V and 4 bases at J, with 14 bases between. This CDR3 is 14 amino acids long. Germline V CDR1 and CDR2: LNHDA, SQIVND (reference sequence). The chain's CDR3 is CASSSTDRVYGYTF. The CDR3 DNA is TGTGCCAGTAGTTCTACGGACAGAGTCTATGGCTACACCTTC.

The chain has TRBV28 and TRBJ2-5; D is perhaps TRBD1 or TRBD2 (7 bases each). Germline V CDR1 and CDR2: MDHEN, SYDVKM. The CDR3 has 15 residues. V was cut by 4 bases and J by 2 bases, with 14 bases left in between. The CDR3 is CASSYPGGEQETQYF. For the CDR3, the DNA is TGTGCCAGCAGTTATCCAGGGGGGGAGCAAGAGACCCAGTACTTC.

The chain combines TRBV28 with TRBJ2-3; D unclear. The CDR3 covers 14 residues. V lost 3 bases and J lost 2, with 9 bases in between. Germline V gives CDR1 MDHEN, CDR2 SYDVKM. DNA of the CDR3: TGTGCCAGCAGTTTCGGGCAGTCCACAGATACGCAGTATTTT. Residues: CASSFGQSTDTQYF.

The chain has TRBV2 and TRBJ1-1; D unclear. V was clipped by 5 bases and J by 1 base, with 8 bases between them. From germline, CDR1 is SNHLY and CDR2 FYNNEI. The CDR3 sequence is 13 residues long. The CDR3 here is CASSSEWNTEAFF. CDR3 nucleotides: TGTGCCAGCAGTTCTGAGTGGAACACTGAAGCTTTCTTT.

This sequence joins TRBV28 and TRBJ2-7; 7 bases line up with TRBD1. CDR1 is MDHEN and CDR2 is SYDVKM in the germline V gene. The CDR3 runs to 15 residues. The V segment lost 5 bases and the J segment 3 bases; nucleotides outside the gene matches: 10. This chain's CDR3 is CASSPFRQGLYEQYF. The DNA for the CDR3 is TGTGCCAGCAGTCCATTTCGACAGGGTCTCTACGAGCAGTACTTC.

The chain employs TRBV7-9 and TRBJ2-3, with 8 bases aligning to TRBD2. After removal of 3 bases from V and 5 bases from J, the junction contained 7 bases not matched to a gene. From germline, CDR1 is SEHNR and CDR2 FQNEAQ (reference sequence). The CDR3 spans 15 residues. CDR3 in DNA: TGTGCCAGCAGCTTGACGGGGGGGCCAGGAGATACGCAGTATTTT. Translated, it gives CASSLTGGPGDTQYF. The full variable domain, in which reference TRBV7-9 and TRBJ2-3 provide the parts outside the CDR3, is DTGVSQNPRHKITKRGQNVTFRCDPISEHNRLYWYRQTLGQGPEFLTYFQNEAQLEKSRLLSDRFSAERPKGSFSTLEIQRTEQGDSAMYLCASSLTGGPGDTQYFGPGTRLTVL.

The chain couples TRBV4-2 to TRBJ2-6; D may be TRBD1 (5 bases). The CDR3 is 16 amino acids. The germline V and J ends were trimmed by 2 bases and 0 bases, with 8 bases remaining between them. Germline loops: CDR1 LGHNA, CDR2 YNFKEQ. This CDR3 reads CASSQQGYSGANVLTF. CDR3 bases: TGTGCCAGCAGCCAACAGGGCTACTCTGGGGCCAACGTCCTGACTTTC.

DNA for the CDR3: TGTGCCAGTAGTAGGGGACAAACCTACGAGCAGTACTTC. Translation: CASSRGQTYEQYF. This sequence joins TRBV19 and TRBJ2-7; maybe TRBD1 (6 bases). Germline-derived CDR1 and CDR2 are LNHDA and SQIVND (reference sequence). The CDR3 has 13 residues. V gave up 4 bases and J gave up 2 bases, with 9 bases separating them.

This clone has more than one count but fewer than ten. The chain uses TRBV6-2 or TRBV6-3 and TRBJ1-2; 7 bases align to TRBD1. In germline, CDR1 is MNHEY, CDR2 SVGEGT. The CDR3 extends over 14 amino acids. V dropped 5 bases and J dropped 4; count of bases not matched to a gene: 7. This CDR3 is CASSLDRTGYGYTF. The DNA for the CDR3 is TGTGCCAGCAGTCTGGACAGGACCGGCTATGGCTACACCTTC.

CDR3 bases: TGTGCCAGCAACCCCGGAGGGACTCGACAGGAGACCCAGTACTTC. It translates to CASNPGGTRQETQYF. The chain carries TRBV5-4 and TRBJ2-5; TRBD2 is a possible D gene (6 bases). The germline V gene encodes CDR1 SGHNT and CDR2 YYREEE (reference sequence). The CDR3 spans 15 residues. Trimming pared 6 bases from V and 5 bases from J, leaving 20 bases between.

This chain links TRBV6-1 with TRBJ2-7; no reliable D call. Germline V gene data show CDR1 as MNHNS and CDR2 as SASEGT. This CDR3 is built from 10 residues. V lost 3 bases to trimming and J lost 3 bases, with 0 bases between them. CDR3 amino acids: CASSDYEQYF. CDR3 nucleotides: TGTGCCAGCAGTGACTACGAGCAGTACTTC.

The chain uses TRBV10-1 and TRBJ1-1; no clear D. CDR3 size: 13 residues. Per the germline V gene, CDR1 is WNHNN and CDR2 is SYGVQD (reference sequence). Trimming removed 3 bases at V and 1 base at J, with 6 bases between. The DNA of the CDR3 is TGCGCCAGCAGTGACAGGAGGAACACTGAAGCTTTCTTT. It translates to CASSDRRNTEAFF.

This clone was detected only once. The gene calls are TRBV18 and TRBJ2-4; 8 bases fit TRBD1. In germline, CDR1 is KGHSH, CDR2 LQKENI. V was pared by 1 base and J by 1 base, with 15 bases of the junction left unmatched. The CDR3 contains 20 residues. The CDR3 region has the DNA TGTGCCAGCTCACCACTATACCCTAGACAGGGGAGTGAGGCCAAAAACATTCAGTACTTC. Amino acids: CASSPLYPRQGSEAKNIQYF.

The J gene is TRBJ1-5, the V gene TRBV21-1; the table names TRBD1, a call not compared with the DNA. TRBV21-1 is tagged as a pseudogene. This CDR3 comprises 16 residues. The CDR3 DNA sequence: TGTGCCAGCAGCAAAGACAGGGGTATGAGCAATCAGCCCCAGCATTTT. Translation gives CASSKDRGMSNQPQHF.

The chain joins TRBV3-1 (or the pseudogene TRBV3-2) to TRBJ1-6, with TRBD1 as a possible D gene (6 bases). The germline CDR1 and CDR2 sequences are LGHDT and YNNKEL (reference sequence). The CDR3 sequence is 14 residues long. V shed 2 bases and J shed 10 bases, with 12 bases lying between them. The CDR3 bases are TGTGCCAGCAGCCAATCGGACAGTGTCTCACCCCTCCACTTT. This encodes CASSQSDSVSPLHF.

The J gene is TRBJ2-1, the V gene TRBV15; 7 bases map to TRBD2. V dropped 8 bases and J dropped 9; count of bases not matched to a gene: 16. The germline gives CDR1 LNHNV, CDR2 YYDKDF (reference sequence). The CDR3 is 15 residues long. This chain's CDR3 is CATRGGVVGWREQFF. The CDR3 bases are TGTGCCACCCGTGGGGGGGTCGTTGGTTGGCGTGAGCAGTTCTTC.

This clone appeared a single time. V gene TRBV3-1 (or the pseudogene TRBV3-2) combines with J gene TRBJ1-2; D remains ambiguous. Germline V gives CDR1 LGHDT, CDR2 YNNKEL (reference sequence). V lost 1 base to trimming and J lost 6 bases, with 3 bases between them. The CDR3 has 11 residues. The CDR3 loop is CASSQGDGYTF. The CDR3 bases are TGTGCCAGCAGCCAAGGGGATGGCTACACCTTC.

This clone was observed a few times. The rearrangement uses TRBV15 and TRBJ2-5; D is ambiguous. CDR1 and CDR2 (germline): LNHNV, YYDKDF (reference sequence). V gave up 0 bases and J gave up 4 bases, with 9 bases separating them. The CDR3 sequence is 14 residues long. Here the CDR3 DNA reads TGTGCCACCAGCAGAGATAACCAAGGAGAGACCCAGTACTTC. Amino acids: CATSRDNQGETQYF.

The genes are TRBV7-9 and TRBJ1-2; a possible D gene is TRBD1 (6 bases). Germline CDR1 SEHNR, CDR2 FQNEAQ (reference sequence). V was clipped by 1 base and J by 4 bases, with 13 bases between them. This CDR3 comprises 15 residues. For the CDR3, the DNA is TGTGCCAGCAGCTTAGGGTCTGGGGGGCCCTATGGCTACACCTTC. Amino acid sequence: CASSLGSGGPYGYTF. The variable domain in full, with the rest retrieved from reference TRBV7-9 and TRBJ1-2, is DTGVSQNPRHKITKRGQNVTFRCDPISEHNRLYWYRQTLGQGPEFLTYFQNEAQLEKSRLLSDRFSAERPKGSFSTLEIQRTEQGDSAMYLCASSLGSGGPYGYTFGSGTRLTVV.